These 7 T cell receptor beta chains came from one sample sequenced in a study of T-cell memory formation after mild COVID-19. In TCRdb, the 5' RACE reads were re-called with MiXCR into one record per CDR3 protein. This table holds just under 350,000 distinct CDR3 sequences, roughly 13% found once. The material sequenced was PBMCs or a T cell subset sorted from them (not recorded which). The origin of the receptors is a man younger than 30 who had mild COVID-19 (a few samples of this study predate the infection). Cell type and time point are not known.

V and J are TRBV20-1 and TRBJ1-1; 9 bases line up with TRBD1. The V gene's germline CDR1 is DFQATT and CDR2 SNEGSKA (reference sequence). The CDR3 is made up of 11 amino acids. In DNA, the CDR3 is TGCAGCGGGACAGGGTTCGCTGAAGCTTTCTTT. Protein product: CSGTGFAEAFF.

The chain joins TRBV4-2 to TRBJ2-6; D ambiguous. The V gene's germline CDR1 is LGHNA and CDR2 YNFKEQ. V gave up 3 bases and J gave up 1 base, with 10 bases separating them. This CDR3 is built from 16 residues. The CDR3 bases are TGTGCCAGCAGCCAGTTACTCAATTCTGGGGCCAACGTCCTGACTTTC. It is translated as CASSQLLNSGANVLTF.

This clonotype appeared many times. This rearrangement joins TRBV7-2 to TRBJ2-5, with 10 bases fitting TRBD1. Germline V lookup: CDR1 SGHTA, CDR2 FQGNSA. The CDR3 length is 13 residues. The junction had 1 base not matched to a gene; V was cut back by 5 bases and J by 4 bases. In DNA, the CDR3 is TGTGCCAGCAGCCGGGACAGGGGAGAGACCCAGTACTTC. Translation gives CASSRDRGETQYF.

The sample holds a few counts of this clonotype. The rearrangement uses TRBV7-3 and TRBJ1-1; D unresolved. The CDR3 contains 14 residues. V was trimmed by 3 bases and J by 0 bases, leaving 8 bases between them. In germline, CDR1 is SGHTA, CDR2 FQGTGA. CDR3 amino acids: CASSLEPLNTEAFF. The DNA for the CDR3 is TGTGCCAGCAGCTTGGAACCCTTGAACACTGAAGCTTTCTTT.

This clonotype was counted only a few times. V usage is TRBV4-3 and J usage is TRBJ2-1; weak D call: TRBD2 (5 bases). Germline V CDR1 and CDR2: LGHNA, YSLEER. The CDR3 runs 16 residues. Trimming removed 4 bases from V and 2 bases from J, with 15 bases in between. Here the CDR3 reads CASSPARVGAYNEQFF. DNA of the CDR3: TGCGCCAGCAGCCCGGCGAGGGTCGGGGCCTACAATGAGCAGTTCTTC.

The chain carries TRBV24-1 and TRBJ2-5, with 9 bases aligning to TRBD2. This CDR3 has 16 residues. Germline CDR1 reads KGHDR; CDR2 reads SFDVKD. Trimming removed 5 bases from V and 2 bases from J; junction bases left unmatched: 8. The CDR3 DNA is TGTGCCACCAGTGCGGCGAGCGGGGGGAAACAAGAGACCCAGTACTTC. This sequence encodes CATSAASGGKQETQYF.

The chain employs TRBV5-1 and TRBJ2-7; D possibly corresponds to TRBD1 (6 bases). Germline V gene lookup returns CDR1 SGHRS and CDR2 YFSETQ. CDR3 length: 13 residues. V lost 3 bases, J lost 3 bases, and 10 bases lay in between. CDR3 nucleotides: TGCGCCAGCAGCTCCTCGGACAGCTACGAGCAGTACTTC. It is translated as CASSSSDSYEQYF.